This T cell receptor beta chain was identified in a study of blood T cell repertoires in COVID-19. The CDR3 consists of 11 residues. V was cut by 3 bases and J by 6 bases, with 6 bases left in between. In germline, CDR1 is SGHVS, CDR2 FQNEAQ. The protocol was immunoSEQ multiplex PCR, while the TCRdb copy is restricted to in-frame clones and leaves out a portion. The data contain 200,000 or so clones, 65% to 85% of them seen just once; the ten biggest clones take up more than 4.5%. The sequenced sample consisted of peripheral blood. This sequence originates from a woman younger than 45 with acute or convalescent COVID-19. This chain connects TRBV7-8 to TRBJ2-7, with a tentative D call TRBD1 (6 bases). CDR3 sequence (DNA): TGTGCCAGCAGCTTGGACAGCGAGCAGTACTTC. This gives the protein CASSLDSEQYF.